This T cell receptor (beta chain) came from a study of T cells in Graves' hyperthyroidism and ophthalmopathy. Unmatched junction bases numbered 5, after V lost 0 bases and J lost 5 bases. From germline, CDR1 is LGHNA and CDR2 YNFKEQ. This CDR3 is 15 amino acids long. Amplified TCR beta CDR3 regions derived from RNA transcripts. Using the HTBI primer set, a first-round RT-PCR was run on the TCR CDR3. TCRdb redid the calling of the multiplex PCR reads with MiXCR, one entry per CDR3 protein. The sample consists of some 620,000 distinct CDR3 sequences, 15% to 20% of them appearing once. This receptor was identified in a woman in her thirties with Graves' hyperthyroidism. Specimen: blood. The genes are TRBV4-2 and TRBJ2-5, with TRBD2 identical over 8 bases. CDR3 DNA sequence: TGTGCCAGCAGCCAAGATAATGGCGGGAGGGAGACCCAGTACTTC. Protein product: CASSQDNGGRETQYF.